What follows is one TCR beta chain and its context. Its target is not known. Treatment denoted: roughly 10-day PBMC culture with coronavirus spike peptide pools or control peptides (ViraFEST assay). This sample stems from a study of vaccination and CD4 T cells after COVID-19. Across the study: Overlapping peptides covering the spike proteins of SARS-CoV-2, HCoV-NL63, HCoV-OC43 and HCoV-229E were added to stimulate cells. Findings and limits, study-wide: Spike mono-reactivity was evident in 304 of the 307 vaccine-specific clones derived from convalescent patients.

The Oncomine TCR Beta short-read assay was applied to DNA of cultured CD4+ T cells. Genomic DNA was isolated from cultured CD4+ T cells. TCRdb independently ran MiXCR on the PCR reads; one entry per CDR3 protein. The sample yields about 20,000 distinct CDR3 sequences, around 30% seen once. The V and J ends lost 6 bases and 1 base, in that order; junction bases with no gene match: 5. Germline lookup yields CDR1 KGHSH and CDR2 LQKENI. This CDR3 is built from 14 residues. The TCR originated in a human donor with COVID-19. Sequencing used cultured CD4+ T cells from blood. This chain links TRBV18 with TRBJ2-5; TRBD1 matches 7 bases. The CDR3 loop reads CASSSTGPQETQYF. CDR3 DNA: TGTGCCAGCTCGTCGACAGGGCCCCAAGAGACCCAGTACTTC.